These 30 T cell receptor beta chains share one sample of origin, sequenced in a study of CD8 T cells in Susac syndrome. After extraction with the RNeasy kit, about 0.5 to 1 ug of the RNA was reverse transcribed using random hexamers. TCRdb reanalysed the immunoSEQ multiplex PCR reads using MiXCR and keeps one entry per CDR3 protein. The table records fewer than 350,000 distinct CDR3 sequences, 85% of them present only once. Sequenced material: CD8+ T cells from PBMCs. All receptors derive from a human donor with multiple sclerosis.

The chain employs TRBV19 and TRBJ2-7; no firm D call. The CDR3 totals 16 residues. V shed 5 bases and J shed 2 bases, with 19 bases lying between them. Germline V CDR1 and CDR2: LNHDA, SQIVND (reference sequence). The CDR3 region has the DNA TGTGCCAGTAGTCCCTCCAGTGGGCAGGTCACCTACGAGCAGTACTTC. Translation gives CASSPSSGQVTYEQYF. Full variable domain (outside the CDR3, taken from reference TRBV19 and TRBJ2-7): DGGITQSPKYLFRKEGQNVTLSCEQNLNHDAMYWYRQDPGQGLRLIYYSQIVNDFQKGDIAEGYSVSREKKESFPLTVTSAQKNPTAFYLCASSPSSGQVTYEQYFGPGTRLTVT.

The V and J genes are TRBV3-1 and TRBJ2-5; no definite D call. The V gene lost 1 base and the J gene lost 0 bases, with 12 bases spanning the gap. The CDR3 is 16 residues long. Germline V gene lookup returns CDR1 LGHDT and CDR2 YNNKEL (reference sequence). This CDR3 reads CASSQGAETYQETQYF. CDR3 bases: TGTGCCAGCAGCCAAGGGGCGGAAACCTACCAAGAGACCCAGTACTTC.

The chain employs TRBV7-9 and TRBJ2-5, with TRBD2 matching 13 bases. V lost 1 base to trimming and J lost 2 bases; unmatched junction nucleotides: 7. This CDR3 is built from 18 residues. The V gene's germline CDR1 is SEHNR and CDR2 FQNEAQ (reference sequence). CDR3 loop: CASSLVPGTSGIQETQYF. CDR3 coding DNA: TGTGCCAGCAGCTTAGTGCCCGGGACTAGCGGGATTCAAGAGACCCAGTACTTC.

The chain combines TRBV10-3 with TRBJ2-3; 7 nucleotides match TRBD1. The CDR3 is made up of 14 amino acids. With 6 bases clipped from V and 2 bases from J, the junction kept 5 bases outside the gene matches. Germline CDR1 and CDR2: ENHRY and SYGVKD. CDR3: CAIRGDSYTDTQYF. CDR3 in DNA: TGTGCCATCAGGGGGGACAGTTACACAGATACGCAGTATTTT.

The rearrangement uses TRBV28 and TRBJ2-2; the D is unclear. There are 17 residues in the CDR3. Germline CDR1 and CDR2: MDHEN and SYDVKM. Trimming shortened V by 2 bases and J by 0 bases, and 13 bases separated the two germline ends. Here the CDR3 DNA reads TGTGCCAGCAGTTTAAAAGGTGTGGGAACGAACACCGGGGAGCTGTTTTTT. Encoded protein: CASSLKGVGTNTGELFF.

The V call is TRBV7-2, the J call TRBJ1-1; no clear D. V shed 2 bases and J shed 3 bases, with 16 bases lying between them. The germline CDR1 and CDR2 sequences are SGHTA and FQGNSA. The CDR3 has 16 amino acids. CDR3 bases: TGTGCCAGCAGCTTACGTTATGTCAGAATAGACACTGAAGCTTTCTTT. Translated: CASSLRYVRIDTEAFF. Variable domain in full (rest from reference TRBV7-2 and TRBJ1-1): GAGVSQSPSNKVTEKGKDVELRCDPISGHTALYWYRQSLGQGLEFLIYFQGNSAPDKSGLPSDRFSAERTGGSVSTLTIQRTQQEDSAVYLCASSLRYVRIDTEAFFGQGTRLTVV.

The rearrangement uses TRBV7-9 and TRBJ1-5; maybe TRBD1 (5 bases). V gave up 2 bases and J gave up 2 bases, with 13 bases separating them. From germline, CDR1 is SEHNR and CDR2 FQNEAQ (reference sequence). CDR3 length equals 16 residues. This chain's CDR3 is CASSLFYAGGNQPQHF. As DNA, the CDR3 is TGTGCCAGCAGCTTATTTTACGCGGGGGGCAATCAGCCCCAGCATTTT.

The chain links TRBV19 to TRBJ1-1, with D uncertain. Germline V lookup: CDR1 LNHDA, CDR2 SQIVND (reference sequence). The ends were cut back, 3 bases at V and 2 bases at J, with 16 bases in the middle. The CDR3 loop spans 16 amino acids. The DNA for the CDR3 is TGTGCCAGTAGTATCATTTTAACAGCCCTAAACACTGAAGCTTTCTTT. Translating gives CASSIILTALNTEAFF.

The rearrangement links TRBV7-9 to TRBJ2-1; D unresolved. The CDR3 sequence is 13 residues long. V was trimmed by 2 bases and J by 10 bases, leaving 12 bases between them. Germline loops: CDR1 SEHNR, CDR2 FQNEAQ (reference sequence). The CDR3 sequence is CASSLPASQEQFF. The CDR3 nucleotides read TGTGCCAGCAGCTTACCGGCCTCGCAAGAGCAGTTCTTC.

This rearrangement joins TRBV13 to TRBJ2-2, with TRBD1 matching 8 bases. V lost 4 bases to trimming and J lost 4 bases; unmatched junction nucleotides: 8. The CDR3 is 16 residues long. Germline CDR1 is PRHDT and CDR2 is FYEKMQ (reference sequence). The CDR3 region is CASSSPGGRSTGELFF. Written as DNA, the CDR3 is TGTGCCAGCAGCTCTCCAGGGGGCCGAAGCACCGGGGAGCTGTTTTTT.

The chain is built from TRBV20-1 and TRBJ2-7; D is undetermined. This CDR3 has 16 amino acids. Looked up from germline, CDR1 is DFQATT and CDR2 is SNEGSKA (reference sequence). Trimming took 3 bases from V and 4 from J, leaving 22 bases between them. The CDR3 loop reads CSASSSRRRNLYEQYF. DNA of the CDR3: TGCAGTGCTAGTTCCTCGCGGCGACGGAACCTTTACGAGCAGTACTTC.

V gene TRBV20-1 combines with J gene TRBJ1-5, with unresolved D. The V end lost 6 bases, the J end lost 6 bases, and 18 bases lay between the germline ends. The CDR3 runs to 14 residues. In germline, CDR1 is DFQATT, CDR2 SNEGSKA (reference sequence). The CDR3 DNA sequence: TGCAGTGCAAAGTGGGCTGGGGAGGGTCAGCCCCAGCATTTT. The encoded protein is CSAKWAGEGQPQHF.

The rearrangement links TRBV27 to TRBJ2-1; D not resolved. This CDR3 contains 15 residues. Trimming pared 3 bases from V and 4 bases from J, leaving 13 bases between. The germline gives CDR1 MNHEY, CDR2 SMNVEV (reference sequence). CDR3 in DNA: TGTGCCAGCAGTTTGGCCGCCCCCCTTTACAATGAGCAGTTCTTC. This encodes CASSLAAPLYNEQFF.

This clonotype was picked up a small number of times. The chain is built from TRBV5-6 and TRBJ1-1; D ambiguous. V was shortened by 1 base and J by 1 base, with 11 bases between the two germline ends. Germline values: CDR1 SGHDT, CDR2 YYEEEE. The CDR3 is 15 amino acids. DNA for the CDR3: TGTGCCAGCAGCTTGCTAAGGGTGGGGAACACTGAAGCTTTCTTT. Residues: CASSLLRVGNTEAFF.

CDR3 region: CATRGYTGEQYF. For the CDR3, the DNA is TGTGCCACCAGGGGCTACACTGGCGAGCAGTACTTC. The chain employs TRBV24-1 and TRBJ2-7; D is unclear. V shed 7 bases and J shed 6 bases, with 12 bases lying between them. CDR1 is KGHDR and CDR2 is SFDVKD in the germline V gene. The length of the CDR3 is 12 residues.

The genes are TRBV10-2 and TRBJ2-5; D possibly corresponds to TRBD1 (5 bases). The germline CDR1 and CDR2 sequences are WSHSY and SAAADI. V gave up 7 bases and J gave up 5 bases, with 14 bases separating them. CDR3 length equals 13 residues. The CDR3 sequence: CASKQGNGETQYF. CDR3 DNA: TGCGCCAGCAAGCAGGGAAATGGGGAGACCCAGTACTTC.

The chain uses TRBV7-9 and TRBJ1-2, with TRBD1 matching 7 bases. The germline CDR1 and CDR2 sequences are SEHNR and FQNEAQ (reference sequence). V shed 2 bases, J shed 6 bases, and the junction held 6 bases outside the gene matches. This CDR3 contains 14 residues. For the CDR3, the DNA is TGTGCCAGCAGCTTATCAGGGGGTTGGGATGGCTACACCTTC. Encoded protein: CASSLSGGWDGYTF.

The V and J genes are TRBV21-1 and TRBJ2-1; the DNA was not compared with TRBD2, the D call given in the table. TRBV21-1 has pseudogene status. The CDR3 sequence is 16 residues long. DNA of the CDR3: TGTGCCAGCAGCAAATGGGCCTCCAGCGGGCCTAATGAGCAGTTCTTC. It codes for CASSKWASSGPNEQFF.

V and J are TRBV7-8 and TRBJ2-7; D gene uncertain. The V and J ends lost 1 base and 5 bases respectively, with 3 bases between them. Germline loops: CDR1 SGHVS, CDR2 FQNEAQ. This CDR3 spans 11 amino acids. DNA of the CDR3: TGTGCCAGCAGCTTAGACGACGAGCAGTACTTC. It translates to CASSLDDEQYF.

This clonotype has just one count. The J gene is TRBJ1-5, the V gene TRBV30; D uncertain. Looked up from germline, CDR1 is GTSNPN and CDR2 is SVGIG (reference sequence). The CDR3 contains 13 residues. Trimming left V 6 bases short and J 6 bases short, with 15 bases between. The CDR3 DNA is TGTGCCTGCCAGAAGGGATGGGGTCAGCCCCAGCATTTT. This translates into CACQKGWGQPQHF.

The rearrangement uses TRBV20-1 and TRBJ2-7, with D possibly called TRBD1 or TRBD2 (5 bases each). Per the germline V gene, CDR1 is DFQATT and CDR2 is SNEGSKA (reference sequence). Trimming removed 1 base at V and 0 bases at J, with 13 bases between. This CDR3 has 15 residues. CDR3 DNA: TGCAGTGCTAGAGGTTGGGACGTGAGCTCCTACGAGCAGTACTTC. Translation: CSARGWDVSSYEQYF.

For the CDR3, the DNA is TGTGCCAGCAGCCAAGAGCAGGGGGCAGATACGCAGTATTTT. Translated, it gives CASSQEQGADTQYF. The chain recombines TRBV3-1 with TRBJ2-3; 7 bases are shared with TRBD1. The CDR3 consists of 14 residues. Trimming at V came to 0 bases and at J to 4 bases, leaving 1 base not matched to a gene. Germline CDR1 reads LGHDT; CDR2 reads YNNKEL (reference sequence).

The rearrangement uses TRBV28 and TRBJ2-1, with D possibly TRBD2 on 6 matching bases. The CDR3 consists of 15 residues. V was cut by 7 bases and J by 0 bases, with 13 bases left in between. The germline CDR1 and CDR2 sequences are MDHEN and SYDVKM. The CDR3 loop is CASTLPGSSYNEQFF. The CDR3 coding sequence is TGTGCCAGCACCCTCCCCGGGAGCTCCTACAATGAGCAGTTCTTC.

The rearrangement uses TRBV6-1 and TRBJ2-7; D unclear. V was shortened by 2 bases and J by 3 bases, with 14 bases between the two germline ends. The CDR3 totals 15 residues. The germline V gene encodes CDR1 MNHNS and CDR2 SASEGT. CDR3 region: CASSERERYGYEQYF. In nucleotides, the CDR3 is TGTGCCAGCAGTGAACGAGAAAGGTACGGCTACGAGCAGTACTTC.

This clonotype was observed once. This sequence joins TRBV2 and TRBJ1-1; 7 nucleotides match TRBD1. The CDR3 consists of 13 residues. The V segment lost 7 bases and the J segment 5 bases; nucleotides outside the gene matches: 7. Germline CDR1 SNHLY, CDR2 FYNNEI. The CDR3 DNA reads as TGTGCCAGCACAGGGGGGCCGAGTACTGAAGCTTTCTTT. It encodes CASTGGPSTEAFF.

This chain joins TRBV12-3 or TRBV12-4 and TRBJ2-1; 11 bases align to TRBD2. CDR3 length: 19 residues. V was pared by 8 bases and J by 0 bases, with 15 bases of the junction left unmatched. The CDR3 coding sequence is TGTGCCAGCTCCCAAAAAATTAGCGGGAGGGCCTACTCCTACAATGAGCAGTTCTTC. Its translation: CASSQKISGRAYSYNEQFF.

The chain links TRBV20-1 to TRBJ2-7; D is ambiguous. V was pared by 4 bases and J by 4 bases, with 14 bases between. Looked up from germline, CDR1 is DFQATT and CDR2 is SNEGSKA (reference sequence). This CDR3 comprises 13 residues. Here the CDR3 DNA reads TGCAGTGCTATCTCAGTTTACTCTTACGAGCAGTACTTC. Its translation is CSAISVYSYEQYF.

V and J are TRBV6-1 and TRBJ1-1; D is uncertain. The CDR3 extends over 11 amino acids. V was pared by 8 bases and J by 5 bases, with 9 bases between. Germline assignment: CDR1 MNHNS and CDR2 SASEGT. The CDR3 region is CASGPLTEAFF. CDR3 coding DNA: TGTGCCAGCGGACCTCTAACTGAAGCTTTCTTT.

V gene TRBV7-2 combines with J gene TRBJ2-7; D ambiguous. CDR3 length: 16 amino acids. Looked up from germline, CDR1 is SGHTA and CDR2 is FQGNSA. The germline V and J ends were trimmed by 5 bases and 0 bases, with 17 bases remaining between them. The CDR3: CASSMRYGRSSYEQYF. The CDR3 nucleotides read TGTGCCAGCAGCATGAGGTACGGCAGAAGCTCCTACGAGCAGTACTTC.

Comment on this clonotype: At one boundary the junction diverges from the germline segment, which might be a read error. This sequence joins TRBV6-5 and TRBJ1-5; D is unclear. This CDR3 spans 13 amino acids. Germline V gives CDR1 MNHEY, CDR2 SVGAGI. CDR3 sequence reads: CASSYSGKQPQHF. CDR3 coding DNA: TGTGCCAGCAGTTACTCGGGCAAACAGCCCCAGCATTTT.